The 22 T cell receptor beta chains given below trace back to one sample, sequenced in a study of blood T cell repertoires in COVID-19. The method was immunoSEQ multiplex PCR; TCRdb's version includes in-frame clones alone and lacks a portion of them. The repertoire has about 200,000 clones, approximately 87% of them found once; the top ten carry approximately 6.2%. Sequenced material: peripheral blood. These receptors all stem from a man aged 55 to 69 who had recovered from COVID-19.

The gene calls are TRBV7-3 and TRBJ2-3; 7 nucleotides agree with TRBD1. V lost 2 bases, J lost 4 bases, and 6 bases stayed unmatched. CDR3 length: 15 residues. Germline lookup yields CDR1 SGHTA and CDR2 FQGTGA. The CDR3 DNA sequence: TGTGCCAGCAGCTTAGAACAGGGGAAGTCAGATACGCAGTATTTT. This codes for CASSLEQGKSDTQYF.

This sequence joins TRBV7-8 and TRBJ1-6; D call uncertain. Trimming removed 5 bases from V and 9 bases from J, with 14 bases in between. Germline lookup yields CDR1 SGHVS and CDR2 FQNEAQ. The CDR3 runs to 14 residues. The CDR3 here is CASSPGRGSSPLHF. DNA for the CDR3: TGTGCCAGCAGCCCGGGTAGAGGGAGTTCACCCCTCCACTTT.

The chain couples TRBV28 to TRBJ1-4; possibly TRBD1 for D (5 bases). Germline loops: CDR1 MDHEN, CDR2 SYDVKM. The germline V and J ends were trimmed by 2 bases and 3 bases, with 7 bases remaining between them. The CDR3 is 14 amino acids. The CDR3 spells CASSLGGANEKLFF. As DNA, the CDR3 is TGTGCCAGCAGTTTAGGAGGGGCTAATGAAAAACTGTTTTTT.

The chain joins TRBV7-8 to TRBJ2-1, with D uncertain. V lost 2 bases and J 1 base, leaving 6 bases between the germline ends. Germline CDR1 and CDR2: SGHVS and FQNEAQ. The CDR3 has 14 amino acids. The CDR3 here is CASSLPQSYNEQFF. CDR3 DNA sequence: TGTGCCAGCAGCTTACCCCAGTCCTACAATGAGCAGTTCTTC.

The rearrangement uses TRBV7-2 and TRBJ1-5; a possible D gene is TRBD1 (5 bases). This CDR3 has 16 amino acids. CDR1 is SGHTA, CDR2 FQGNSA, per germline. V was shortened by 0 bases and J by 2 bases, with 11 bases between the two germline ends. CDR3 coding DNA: TGTGCCAGCAGCTTAGCCCCAGGGTATGGCAATCAGCCCCAGCATTTT. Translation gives CASSLAPGYGNQPQHF.

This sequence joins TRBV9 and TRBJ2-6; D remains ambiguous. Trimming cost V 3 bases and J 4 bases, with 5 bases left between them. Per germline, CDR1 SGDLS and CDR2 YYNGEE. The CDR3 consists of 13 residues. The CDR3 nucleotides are TGTGCCAGCAGCGCCCTAGGGGCCAACGTCCTGACTTTC. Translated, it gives CASSALGANVLTF.

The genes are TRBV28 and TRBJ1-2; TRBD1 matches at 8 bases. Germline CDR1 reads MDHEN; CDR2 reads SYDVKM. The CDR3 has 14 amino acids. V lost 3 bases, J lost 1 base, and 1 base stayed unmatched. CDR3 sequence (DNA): TGTGCCAGCAGTTTGGGACAGGTTAACTATGGCTACACCTTC. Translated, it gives CASSLGQVNYGYTF.

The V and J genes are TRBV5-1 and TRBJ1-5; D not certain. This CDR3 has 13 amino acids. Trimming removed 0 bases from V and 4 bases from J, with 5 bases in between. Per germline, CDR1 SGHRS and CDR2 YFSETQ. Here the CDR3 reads CASSLGKNQPQHF. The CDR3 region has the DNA TGCGCCAGCAGCTTGGGTAAAAATCAGCCCCAGCATTTT.

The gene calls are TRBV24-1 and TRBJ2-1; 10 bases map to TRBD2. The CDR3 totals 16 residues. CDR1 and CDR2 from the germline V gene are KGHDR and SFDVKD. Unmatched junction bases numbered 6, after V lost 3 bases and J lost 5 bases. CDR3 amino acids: CATSDLAGAVNNEQFF. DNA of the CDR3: TGTGCCACCAGTGATCTAGCGGGGGCCGTCAACAATGAGCAGTTCTTC.

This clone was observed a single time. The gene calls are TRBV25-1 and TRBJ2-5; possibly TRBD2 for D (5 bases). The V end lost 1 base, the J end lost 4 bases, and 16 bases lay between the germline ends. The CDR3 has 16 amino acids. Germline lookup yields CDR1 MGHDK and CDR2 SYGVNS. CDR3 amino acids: CASSEFDPGERETQYF. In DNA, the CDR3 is TGTGCCAGCAGTGAATTCGATCCCGGGGAACGAGAGACCCAGTACTTC.

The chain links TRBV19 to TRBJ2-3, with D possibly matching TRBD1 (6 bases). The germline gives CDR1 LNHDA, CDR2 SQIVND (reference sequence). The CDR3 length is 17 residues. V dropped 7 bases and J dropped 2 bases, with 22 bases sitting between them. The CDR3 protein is CASKPSRAGVNTDTQYF. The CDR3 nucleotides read TGTGCCAGTAAACCGAGTCGGGCAGGGGTGAACACAGATACGCAGTATTTT.

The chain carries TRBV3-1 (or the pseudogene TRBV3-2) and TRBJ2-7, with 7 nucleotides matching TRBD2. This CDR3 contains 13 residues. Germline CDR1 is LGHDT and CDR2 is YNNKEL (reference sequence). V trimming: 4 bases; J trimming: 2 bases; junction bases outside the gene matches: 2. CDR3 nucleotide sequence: TGTGCCAGCAGCCCCACTAGCGCCTACGAGCAGTACTTC. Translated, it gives CASSPTSAYEQYF.

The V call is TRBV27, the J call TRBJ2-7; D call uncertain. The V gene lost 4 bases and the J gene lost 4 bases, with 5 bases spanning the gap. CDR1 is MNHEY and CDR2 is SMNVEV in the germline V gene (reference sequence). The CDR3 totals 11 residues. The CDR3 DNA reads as TGTGCCAGCAGTTCCCAATACGAGCAGTACTTC. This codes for CASSSQYEQYF.

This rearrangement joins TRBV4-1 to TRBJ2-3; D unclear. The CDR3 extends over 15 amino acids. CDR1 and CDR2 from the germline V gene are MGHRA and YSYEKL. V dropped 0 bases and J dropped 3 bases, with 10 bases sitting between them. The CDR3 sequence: CASSQDPPGTDTQYF. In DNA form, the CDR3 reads TGCGCCAGCAGCCAAGATCCTCCCGGGACAGATACGCAGTATTTT.

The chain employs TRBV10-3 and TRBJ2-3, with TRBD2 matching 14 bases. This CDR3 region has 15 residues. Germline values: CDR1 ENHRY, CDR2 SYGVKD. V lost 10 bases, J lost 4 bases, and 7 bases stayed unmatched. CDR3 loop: CATRPGLAGADTQYF. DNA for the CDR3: TGTGCCACGAGACCGGGACTAGCGGGAGCAGATACGCAGTATTTT.

CDR3 coding DNA: TGTGCCAGCAGCCAAGAGCGGCTCCCCCGCGAGCAGTACTTC. It codes for CASSQERLPREQYF. The chain uses TRBV3-1 (or the pseudogene TRBV3-2) and TRBJ2-7; D unclear. The ends were cut back, 0 bases at V and 6 bases at J, with 12 bases in the middle. The CDR3 spans 14 residues. Germline V gene lookup returns CDR1 LGHDT and CDR2 YNNKEL (reference sequence).

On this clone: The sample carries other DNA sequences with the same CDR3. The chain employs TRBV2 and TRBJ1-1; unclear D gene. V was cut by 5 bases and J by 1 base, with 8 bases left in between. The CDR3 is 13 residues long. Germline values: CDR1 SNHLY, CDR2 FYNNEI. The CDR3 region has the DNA TGTGCCAGCAGTAGCGGGGAGAACACTGAAGCTTTCTTT. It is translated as CASSSGENTEAFF.

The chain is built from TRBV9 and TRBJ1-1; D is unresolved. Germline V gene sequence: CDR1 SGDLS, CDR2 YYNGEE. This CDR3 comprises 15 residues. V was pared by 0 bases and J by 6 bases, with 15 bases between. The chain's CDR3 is CASSVAAVDSAEAFF. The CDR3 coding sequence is TGTGCCAGCAGCGTAGCTGCGGTGGATAGCGCTGAAGCTTTCTTT.

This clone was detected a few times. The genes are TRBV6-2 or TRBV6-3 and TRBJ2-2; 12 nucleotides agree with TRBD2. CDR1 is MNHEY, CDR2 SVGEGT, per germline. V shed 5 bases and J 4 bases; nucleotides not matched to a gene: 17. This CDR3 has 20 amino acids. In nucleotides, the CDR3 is TGTGCCAGCAGTCCCCGTGGGACTAGCGGGCCTCAACGGGGCACCGGGGAGCTGTTTTTT. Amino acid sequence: CASSPRGTSGPQRGTGELFF.

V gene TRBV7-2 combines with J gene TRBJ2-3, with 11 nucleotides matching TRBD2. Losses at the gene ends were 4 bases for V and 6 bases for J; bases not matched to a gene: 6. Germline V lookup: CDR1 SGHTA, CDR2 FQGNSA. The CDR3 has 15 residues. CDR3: CASSYSRLAGDTQYF. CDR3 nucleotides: TGTGCCAGCAGCTACTCTCGACTAGCGGGGGATACGCAGTATTTT.

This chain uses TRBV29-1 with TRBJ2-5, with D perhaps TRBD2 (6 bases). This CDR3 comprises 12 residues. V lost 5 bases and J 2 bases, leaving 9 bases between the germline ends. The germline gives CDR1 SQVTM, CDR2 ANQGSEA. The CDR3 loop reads CSVFSGQETQYF. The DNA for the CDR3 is TGCAGCGTTTTCAGCGGGCAAGAGACCCAGTACTTC.

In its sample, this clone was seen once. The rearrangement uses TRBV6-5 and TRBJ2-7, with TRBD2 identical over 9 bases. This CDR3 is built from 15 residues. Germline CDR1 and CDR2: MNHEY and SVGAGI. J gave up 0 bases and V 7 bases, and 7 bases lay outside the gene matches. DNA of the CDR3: TGTGCCAGCAAATCTAGCGGGGCGAACTCCTACGAGCAGTACTTC. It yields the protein CASKSSGANSYEQYF.